The next 15 T cell receptor beta chains were all read from a single sample in a study of blood T cell repertoires in COVID-19. Clones were sequenced by immunoSEQ multiplex PCR, and TCRdb holds only the in-frame ones, with some missing. The sample lists approximately 270,000 clones, over 75% occurring once. Sequencing was performed on PBMCs or T cells enriched from blood (not recorded which). These receptors were taken from a man between 35 and 55 years old who had recovered from COVID-19.

This rearrangement joins TRBV6-4 to TRBJ2-1; no reliable D call. The CDR3 loop spans 14 amino acids. V was clipped by 0 bases and J by 5 bases, with 8 bases between them. Looked up from germline, CDR1 is MRHNA and CDR2 is SNTAGT. The CDR3 sequence is CASSDSSFDNEQFF. The CDR3 bases are TGTGCCAGCAGTGACTCGTCCTTTGACAATGAGCAGTTCTTC.

The chain carries TRBV27 and TRBJ1-4; 8 nucleotides align to TRBD1. The CDR3 runs to 15 residues. V was pared by 3 bases and J by 5 bases, with 5 bases of the junction left unmatched. Germline V CDR1 and CDR2: MNHEY, SMNVEV (reference sequence). The CDR3 region has the DNA TGTGCCAGCAGTTTCTACAGGGGGAAGAATGAAAAACTGTTTTTT. Residues: CASSFYRGKNEKLFF.

The V gene is TRBV27, the J gene TRBJ2-7, with D perhaps matching TRBD1 (6 bases). Trimming took 8 bases from V and 6 from J, leaving 17 bases between them. Germline CDR1 and CDR2: MNHEY and SMNVEV (reference sequence). The CDR3 is 13 amino acids. CDR3 in amino acids: CASGIQGEGEQYF. The CDR3 DNA reads as TGTGCCAGCGGGATACAGGGCGAGGGCGAGCAGTACTTC.

This sequence joins TRBV4-2 and TRBJ2-1; D is possibly TRBD2 (5 bases). Trimming pared 0 bases from V and 10 bases from J, leaving 16 bases between. This CDR3 region has 15 residues. Germline V gene sequence: CDR1 LGHNA, CDR2 YNFKEQ. The CDR3 sequence: CASSQDGKLGVEQFF. The CDR3 nucleotides read TGTGCCAGCAGCCAAGACGGCAAACTCGGGGTCGAGCAGTTCTTC.

The chain carries TRBV27 and TRBJ2-1, with 10 bases fitting TRBD2. Trimming at V came to 5 bases and at J to 4 bases, leaving 8 bases not matched to a gene. This CDR3 has 16 amino acids. Germline loops: CDR1 MNHEY, CDR2 SMNVEV (reference sequence). The CDR3 bases are TGTGCCAGCAGTCCCACCCCTAGCGGGAGTTACAATGAGCAGTTCTTC. Translated, it gives CASSPTPSGSYNEQFF.

The chain links TRBV18 to TRBJ1-2; D uncertain. V was cut by 4 bases and J by 4 bases, with 16 bases left in between. Germline V gene sequence: CDR1 KGHSH, CDR2 LQKENI. This CDR3 region has 15 residues. CDR3 DNA sequence: TGTGCCAGCTCACTCTCCTTGGAGGAGGCCTATGGCTACACCTTC. It specifies CASSLSLEEAYGYTF.

The V gene is TRBV19, the J gene TRBJ1-2, with TRBD1 as a possible D gene (5 bases). Germline CDR1 is LNHDA and CDR2 is SQIVND (reference sequence). The CDR3 contains 12 residues. The V end lost 10 bases, the J end lost 7 bases, and 16 bases lay between the germline ends. CDR3 nucleotides: TGTGCCATTAGGGGCAGGGCGGTTGGCTACACCTTC. Translating it yields CAIRGRAVGYTF.

The rearrangement joins TRBV29-1 to TRBJ1-2; 9 nucleotides line up with TRBD1. The V gene's germline CDR1 is SQVTM and CDR2 ANQGSEA. The CDR3 extends over 15 amino acids. The J segment lost 5 bases and the V segment lost 6 bases, leaving 13 bases of the junction unmatched. The CDR3 sequence: CSVTGTGTTSYGYTF. CDR3 nucleotides: TGCAGCGTCACCGGGACAGGGACCACGTCTTATGGCTACACCTTC.

The chain links TRBV25-1 to TRBJ1-6; a weak D match, TRBD1 (5 bases). V lost 1 base and J lost 9, with 19 bases in between. The germline gives CDR1 MGHDK, CDR2 SYGVNS. The CDR3 spans 17 residues. CDR3 sequence reads: CASSESGESIRRSPLHF. CDR3 DNA: TGTGCCAGCAGTGAATCGGGGGAAAGTATCCGTCGTTCACCCCTCCACTTT.

The rearrangement uses TRBV2 and TRBJ1-5; 7 nucleotides agree with TRBD1. The CDR3 extends over 14 amino acids. Trimming at V came to 5 bases and at J to 6 bases, leaving 7 bases not matched to a gene. From germline, CDR1 is SNHLY and CDR2 FYNNEI. CDR3 residues: CASSFQPGGQPQHF. CDR3 coding DNA: TGTGCCAGCAGTTTCCAACCAGGGGGTCAGCCCCAGCATTTT.

The gene calls are TRBV30 and TRBJ2-7; TRBD2 aligns across 9 bases. Germline CDR1 GTSNPN, CDR2 SVGIG (reference sequence). CDR3 size: 15 residues. V lost 4 bases to trimming and J lost 6 bases; unmatched junction nucleotides: 13. Here the CDR3 reads CAWTSGIRLLGEQYF. CDR3 sequence (DNA): TGTGCCTGGACTAGCGGGATCCGATTACTTGGCGAGCAGTACTTC.

This clone was found a few times. The chain is built from TRBV6-5 and TRBJ2-1, with D perhaps matching TRBD2 (6 bases). Trimming removed 6 bases at V and 10 bases at J, with 13 bases between. Germline loops: CDR1 MNHEY, CDR2 SVGAGI. CDR3 size: 12 residues. The DNA of the CDR3 is TGTGCCAGCAGCCGCGGGGTTGGGGAGCAGTTCTTC. Translating it yields CASSRGVGEQFF.

The sample holds a few counts of this clone. The CDR3 here is CASSSDQGGVYEQYF. The CDR3 nucleotides are TGCGCCAGCAGCTCGGACCAGGGGGGAGTCTACGAGCAGTACTTC. The chain uses TRBV5-1 and TRBJ2-7; perhaps TRBD1 as D (7 bases). V lost 3 bases, J lost 3 bases, and 16 bases lay in between. The CDR3 runs 15 residues. Germline CDR1 and CDR2: SGHRS and YFSETQ.

This clone was detected once. The genes are TRBV10-3 and TRBJ1-1; D possibly corresponds to TRBD1 (6 bases). Trimming took off 3 bases at V and 2 bases at J, with 10 bases between the two ends. CDR3 length equals 14 residues. The germline V gene has CDR1 ENHRY and CDR2 SYGVKD. The CDR3 sequence: CAISDDRSNTEAFF. DNA for the CDR3: TGTGCCATCAGTGACGACAGGAGTAACACTGAAGCTTTCTTT.

This clone appeared a single time. This chain links TRBV4-2 with TRBJ1-1, with D possibly matching TRBD1 (5 bases). This CDR3 has 15 amino acids. Germline-derived CDR1 and CDR2 are LGHNA and YNFKEQ. Trimming shortened V by 0 bases and J by 1 base, and 9 bases separated the two germline ends. CDR3 in amino acids: CASSQEMGGNTEAFF. CDR3 nucleotide sequence: TGTGCCAGCAGCCAAGAAATGGGGGGGAACACTGAAGCTTTCTTT.